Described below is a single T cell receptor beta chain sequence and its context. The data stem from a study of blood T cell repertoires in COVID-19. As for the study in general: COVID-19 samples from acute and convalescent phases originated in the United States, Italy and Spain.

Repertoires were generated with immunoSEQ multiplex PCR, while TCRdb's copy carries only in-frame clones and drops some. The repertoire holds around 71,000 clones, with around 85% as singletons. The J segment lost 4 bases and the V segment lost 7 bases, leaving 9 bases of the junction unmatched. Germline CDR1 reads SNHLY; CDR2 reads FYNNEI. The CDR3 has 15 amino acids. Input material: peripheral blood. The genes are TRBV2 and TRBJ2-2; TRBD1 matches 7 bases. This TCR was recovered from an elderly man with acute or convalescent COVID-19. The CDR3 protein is CASTQGERRTGELFF. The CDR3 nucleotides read TGTGCCAGCACCCAGGGGGAGCGGCGCACCGGGGAGCTGTTTTTT.